The 28 T cell receptor beta chains below were found in one sample sequenced in a study of cytotoxic CD8 clonotypes in ibrutinib-treated CLL. The repertoire was sequenced with immunoSEQ multiplex PCR; TCRdb's copy has only in-frame clones and lacks some. Of approximately 92,000 clones detected, 75% to 80% appear once; the ten largest clones hold just under 25%. The starting material was PBMCs, obtained after 24 months of ibrutinib treatment. The receptors here all came from a human donor with chronic lymphocytic leukemia.

The chain carries TRBV27 and TRBJ2-2; 11 bases are shared with TRBD1. Germline CDR1 and CDR2: MNHEY and SMNVEV (reference sequence). This CDR3 contains 16 residues. Trimming at V came to 6 bases and at J to 4 bases, leaving 7 bases not matched to a gene. CDR3 in amino acids: CASRRTGGASTGELFF. The CDR3 DNA follows: TGTGCCAGCAGAAGGACAGGGGGCGCGTCCACCGGGGAGCTGTTTTTT.

V and J are TRBV5-6 and TRBJ2-7, with D unclear. V lost 0 bases and J 6 bases, leaving 10 bases between the germline ends. CDR1 is SGHDT and CDR2 is YYEEEE in the germline V gene. The CDR3 consists of 13 residues. The CDR3 DNA follows: TGTGCCAGCAGCTTGGCCGCGGCGACCGAGCAGTACTTC. As protein: CASSLAAATEQYF.

In this sample, this clone turned up once. This chain uses TRBV6-5 with TRBJ1-4; D gene uncertain. V lost 4 bases and J 5 bases, leaving 14 bases between the germline ends. The CDR3 covers 15 residues. Germline V gene sequence: CDR1 MNHEY, CDR2 SVGAGI. The CDR3 spells CASSSFSGRNEKLFF. DNA of the CDR3: TGTGCCAGCAGTTCGTTTTCTGGGAGGAATGAAAAACTGTTTTTT.

The V call is TRBV15, the J call TRBJ2-2; D might be TRBD1 (5 bases). Per the germline V gene, CDR1 is LNHNV and CDR2 is YYDKDF (reference sequence). The V gene lost 2 bases and the J gene lost 7 bases, with 11 bases spanning the gap. This CDR3 comprises 14 residues. CDR3 sequence (DNA): TGTGCCACCAGCAGACTTACACAGGTCGGGGAGCTGTTTTTT. It encodes CATSRLTQVGELFF.

CDR3 nucleotides: TGTGCCAGCAGCTTATTGGGGTCGGCGGGAGAGCCCCAGCATTTT. It yields the protein CASSLLGSAGEPQHF. This chain joins TRBV7-9 and TRBJ1-5, with D uncertain. Germline-derived CDR1 and CDR2 are SEHNR and FQNEAQ (reference sequence). V lost 2 bases and J lost 8, with 16 bases in between. The CDR3 has 15 amino acids.

The chain links TRBV5-1 to TRBJ1-4, with 7 bases that match TRBD1. The CDR3 extends over 14 amino acids. V lost 1 base, J lost 8 bases, and 5 bases stayed unmatched. Germline CDR1 is SGHRS and CDR2 is YFSETQ. CDR3 region: CASSLSTGIEKLFF. DNA of the CDR3: TGCGCCAGCAGCTTGTCGACAGGGATCGAAAAACTGTTTTTT.

This clone was recorded once. The gene calls are TRBV20-1 and TRBJ1-1, with unresolved D. This CDR3 contains 11 residues. V was clipped by 6 bases and J by 4 bases, with 9 bases between them. Germline V gives CDR1 DFQATT, CDR2 SNEGSKA (reference sequence). The CDR3: CSATRTTEAFF. CDR3 DNA: TGCAGTGCGACCCGGACCACTGAAGCTTTCTTT.

This chain joins TRBV7-2 and TRBJ1-3, with D unclear. The CDR3 length is 14 residues. Germline V gives CDR1 SGHTA, CDR2 FQGNSA. V lost 5 bases, J lost 3 bases, and 11 bases lay in between. This CDR3 reads CASSPRIGGNTIYF. The CDR3 bases are TGTGCCAGCAGCCCCCGGATCGGTGGAAACACCATATATTTT. Drawing the rest from reference TRBV7-2 and TRBJ1-3, the complete variable domain is GAGVSQSPSNKVTEKGKDVELRCDPISGHTALYWYRQSLGQGLEFLIYFQGNSAPDKSGLPSDRFSAERTGGSVSTLTIQRTQQEDSAVYLCASSPRIGGNTIYFGEGSWLTVV.

A remark on this clone: Other DNA sequences of this sample code for an identical CDR3. This chain joins TRBV5-1 and TRBJ2-7; D is ambiguous. CDR3 length: 15 amino acids. Germline CDR1 SGHRS, CDR2 YFSETQ. Trimming pared 0 bases from V and 4 bases from J, leaving 14 bases between. The CDR3 here is CASSLAAGSRYEQYF. Here the CDR3 DNA reads TGCGCCAGCAGCTTGGCCGCCGGGTCGAGGTACGAGCAGTACTTC.

The CDR3 loop is CASSLNMGRETQYF. DNA for the CDR3: TGTGCCAGCAGCTTAAATATGGGTCGGGAGACCCAGTACTTC. V usage is TRBV7-2 and J usage is TRBJ2-5; D is undetermined. V was shortened by 2 bases and J by 5 bases, with 12 bases between the two germline ends. The germline CDR1 and CDR2 sequences are SGHTA and FQGNSA. CDR3 size: 14 residues.

This chain links TRBV18 with TRBJ2-2; TRBD2 might be the D (6 bases). Trimming left V 6 bases short and J 6 bases short, with 14 bases between. The V gene's germline CDR1 is KGHSH and CDR2 LQKENI. This CDR3 has 14 residues. The CDR3 DNA is TGTGCCAGCTCTTCCGGGACTTCCTCCGGGGAGCTGTTTTTT. Its protein is CASSSGTSSGELFF.

This sequence joins TRBV2 and TRBJ1-5, with TRBD1 as a possible D gene (6 bases). Germline V gives CDR1 SNHLY, CDR2 FYNNEI. The CDR3 contains 13 residues. V lost 6 bases and J lost 2, with 8 bases in between. This CDR3 reads CASRSGGNQPQHF. CDR3 nucleotides: TGTGCCAGCAGATCAGGGGGCAATCAGCCCCAGCATTTT.

J is TRBJ1-2 and V is TRBV29-1; D is unresolved. The CDR3 is 11 amino acids. V gave up 3 bases and J gave up 4 bases, with 6 bases separating them. Germline CDR1 reads SQVTM; CDR2 reads ANQGSEA. CDR3 loop: CSVDEGYGYTF. CDR3 in DNA: TGCAGCGTTGACGAGGGCTATGGCTACACCTTC.

This chain joins TRBV6-6 and TRBJ1-5, with a weak D call TRBD1 (5 bases). Germline-derived CDR1 and CDR2 are MNHNY and SVGAGI (reference sequence). CDR3 length: 14 residues. Trimming removed 7 bases from V and 7 bases from J, with 17 bases in between. In DNA, the CDR3 is TGTGCCAGCACCGCGAGGGGTTGGGAACAGCCCCAGCATTTT. Encoded protein: CASTARGWEQPQHF.

The genes are TRBV5-4 and TRBJ1-1; the D is unclear. CDR3 length: 13 residues. Germline loops: CDR1 SGHNT, CDR2 YYREEE (reference sequence). Trimming took 4 bases from V and 5 from J, leaving 12 bases between them. CDR3 DNA: TGTGCCAGCAGCACCCAGCCTGAAACTGAAGCTTTCTTT. It specifies CASSTQPETEAFF.

The chain uses TRBV7-9 and TRBJ2-3, with TRBD2 identical over 8 bases. This CDR3 spans 18 amino acids. V dropped 2 bases and J dropped 3; count of bases not matched to a gene: 13. CDR1 is SEHNR, CDR2 FQNEAQ, per germline (reference sequence). CDR3 region: CASSLLIGSGGFTDTQYF. CDR3 sequence (DNA): TGTGCCAGCAGCTTATTGATTGGGAGCGGGGGTTTTACAGATACGCAGTATTTT.

This sequence joins TRBV5-1 and TRBJ2-2, with 7 bases fitting TRBD1. CDR1 is SGHRS and CDR2 is YFSETQ in the germline V gene. Trimming at V came to 4 bases and at J to 2 bases, leaving 8 bases not matched to a gene. CDR3 size: 16 residues. The CDR3 region is CASSPGTAKNTGELFF. CDR3 sequence (DNA): TGCGCCAGCAGCCCTGGGACAGCGAAAAACACCGGGGAGCTGTTTTTT.

The V and J genes are TRBV4-2 and TRBJ1-4, with D possibly matching TRBD1 (6 bases). CDR1 is LGHNA, CDR2 YNFKEQ, per germline. The ends were cut back, 0 bases at V and 5 bases at J, with 13 bases in the middle. There are 16 residues in the CDR3. The CDR3: CASSQDFGTKNEKLFF. CDR3 coding DNA: TGTGCCAGCAGCCAAGATTTCGGGACAAAGAATGAAAAACTGTTTTTT.

This clone came up once. V and J are TRBV4-2 and TRBJ1-5, with D perhaps matching TRBD1 (5 bases). Germline CDR1 and CDR2: LGHNA and YNFKEQ. The length of the CDR3 is 14 residues. The V end lost 0 bases, the J end lost 4 bases, and 7 bases lay between the germline ends. Here the CDR3 reads CASSQDWGNQPQHF. In nucleotides, the CDR3 is TGTGCCAGCAGCCAAGATTGGGGGAATCAGCCCCAGCATTTT.

This sequence joins TRBV7-6 and TRBJ1-2, with 9 bases identical to TRBD1. Germline V lookup: CDR1 SGHVS, CDR2 FNYEAQ. Unmatched junction bases numbered 10, after V lost 5 bases and J lost 6 bases. The CDR3 covers 15 residues. The CDR3 here is CASSPSGTGSHGYTF. The DNA for the CDR3 is TGTGCCAGCAGCCCGTCCGGGACAGGGAGCCATGGCTACACCTTC.

The chain has TRBV5-4 and TRBJ2-7; 7 bases agree with TRBD2. V shed 0 bases and J 7 bases; nucleotides not matched to a gene: 7. Germline lookup yields CDR1 SGHNT and CDR2 YYREEE (reference sequence). The CDR3 totals 14 residues. The CDR3 DNA reads as TGTGCCAGCAGCTTGGTCGGCGGGAGTGGGGAGCAGTACTTC. As protein: CASSLVGGSGEQYF.

The V and J genes are TRBV27 and TRBJ2-1, with 10 bases identical to TRBD2. The CDR3 extends over 15 amino acids. Germline trimming cut 4 bases from V and 6 bases from J; bases unmatched to any gene: 6. Germline values: CDR1 MNHEY, CDR2 SMNVEV (reference sequence). CDR3 bases: TGTGCCAGCAGTTCGAGACTAGCGGGTTCCAATGAGCAGTTCTTC. Protein sequence: CASSSRLAGSNEQFF.

This sequence joins TRBV27 and TRBJ1-1, with TRBD1 as a possible D gene (6 bases). The CDR3 covers 14 residues. The V end lost 4 bases, the J end lost 8 bases, and 17 bases lay between the germline ends. Germline assignment: CDR1 MNHEY and CDR2 SMNVEV (reference sequence). As DNA, the CDR3 is TGTGCCAGCAGTTCTCGGACAGATCACTTAGAAGCTTTCTTT. Its translation is CASSSRTDHLEAFF.

V usage is TRBV14 and J usage is TRBJ2-7; perhaps D is TRBD1 or TRBD2 (5 bases each). Trimming took off 4 bases at V and 2 bases at J, with 15 bases between the two ends. CDR1 is SGHDN, CDR2 FVKESK, per germline. The CDR3 spans 15 residues. As DNA, the CDR3 is TGTGCCAGCAGCCCCGAGGGGCTATCTACCTACGAGCAGTACTTC. Its protein product is CASSPEGLSTYEQYF.

The V and J genes are TRBV4-2 and TRBJ1-4; 8 nucleotides align to TRBD1. Germline CDR1 reads LGHNA; CDR2 reads YNFKEQ. CDR3 length: 15 residues. J lost 3 bases, V lost 0 bases, and 0 bases had no gene match. The CDR3, as DNA: TGTGCCAGCAGCCAAGACAGGGGGCCTAATGAAAAACTGTTTTTT. Translation: CASSQDRGPNEKLFF.

The CDR3 nucleotides are TGTGCCAGCTCACCGGGACAGGGGACGTACAATGAGCAGTTCTTC. It translates to CASSPGQGTYNEQFF. The chain uses TRBV18 and TRBJ2-1; TRBD1 matches 10 bases. The junction had 3 bases not matched to a gene; V was cut back by 3 bases and J by 4 bases. CDR1 and CDR2 from the germline V gene are KGHSH and LQKENI. This CDR3 has 15 residues.

This clone showed up just a few times. The chain carries TRBV19 and TRBJ2-5; 11 nucleotides line up with TRBD2. Germline CDR1 reads LNHDA; CDR2 reads SQIVND (reference sequence). The CDR3 sequence is 15 residues long. J lost 5 bases, V lost 3 bases, and 5 bases had no gene match. CDR3 nucleotides: TGTGCCAGTAGTATTCGTAGCGGGAGGGGGGAGACCCAGTACTTC. It codes for CASSIRSGRGETQYF.

V usage is TRBV6-4 and J usage is TRBJ2-1; no firm D call. This CDR3 has 14 amino acids. Germline V gene data show CDR1 as MRHNA and CDR2 as SNTAGT. The V end lost 8 bases, the J end lost 8 bases, and 19 bases lay between the germline ends. CDR3 protein: CASSRLGSGYEQFF. The CDR3, as DNA: TGTGCCAGCTCCCGGCTCGGGTCAGGCTATGAGCAGTTCTTC.